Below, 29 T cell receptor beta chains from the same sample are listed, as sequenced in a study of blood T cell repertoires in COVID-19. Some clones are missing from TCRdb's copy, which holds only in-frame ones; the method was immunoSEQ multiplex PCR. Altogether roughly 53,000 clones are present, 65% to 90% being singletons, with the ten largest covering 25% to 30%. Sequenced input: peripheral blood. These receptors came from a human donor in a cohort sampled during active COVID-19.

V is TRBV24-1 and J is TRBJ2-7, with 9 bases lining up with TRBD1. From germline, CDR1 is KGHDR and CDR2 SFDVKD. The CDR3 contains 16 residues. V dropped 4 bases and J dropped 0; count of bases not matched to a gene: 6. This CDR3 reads CATSDPNRGPSYEQYF. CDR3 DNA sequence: TGTGCCACCAGTGACCCCAACAGGGGGCCCTCCTACGAGCAGTACTTC.

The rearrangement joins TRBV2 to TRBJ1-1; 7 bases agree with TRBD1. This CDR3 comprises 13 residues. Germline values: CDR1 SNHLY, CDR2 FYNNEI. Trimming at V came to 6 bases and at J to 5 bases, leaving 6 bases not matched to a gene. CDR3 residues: CASSGSGQTEAFF. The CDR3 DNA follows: TGTGCCAGCAGCGGATCGGGACAGACTGAAGCTTTCTTT. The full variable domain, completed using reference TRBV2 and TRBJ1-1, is EPEVTQTPSHQVTQMGQEVILRCVPISNHLYFYWYRQILGQKVEFLVSFYNNEISEKSEIFDDQFSVERPDGSNFTLKIRSTKLEDSAMYFCASSGSGQTEAFFGQGTRLTVV.

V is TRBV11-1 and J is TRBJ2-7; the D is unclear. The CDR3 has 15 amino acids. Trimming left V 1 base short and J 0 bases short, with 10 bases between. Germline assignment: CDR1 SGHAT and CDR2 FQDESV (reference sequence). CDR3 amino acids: CASSLGQVRSYEQYF. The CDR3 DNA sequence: TGTGCCAGCAGCTTAGGGCAGGTCCGCTCCTACGAGCAGTACTTC.

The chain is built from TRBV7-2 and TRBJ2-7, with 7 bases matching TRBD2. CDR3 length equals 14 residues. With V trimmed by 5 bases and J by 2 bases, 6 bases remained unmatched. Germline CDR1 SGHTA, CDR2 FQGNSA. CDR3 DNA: TGTGCCAGCAGCGCCGGGAGGTCGACCTACGAGCAGTACTTC. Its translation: CASSAGRSTYEQYF.

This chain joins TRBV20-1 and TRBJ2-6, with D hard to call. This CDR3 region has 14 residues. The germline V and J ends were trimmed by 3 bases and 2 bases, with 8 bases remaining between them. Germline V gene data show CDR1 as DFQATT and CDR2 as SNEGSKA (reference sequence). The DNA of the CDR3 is TGCAGTGCTAGTTGGGCACCTGGGGCCAACGTCCTGACTTTC. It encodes CSASWAPGANVLTF.

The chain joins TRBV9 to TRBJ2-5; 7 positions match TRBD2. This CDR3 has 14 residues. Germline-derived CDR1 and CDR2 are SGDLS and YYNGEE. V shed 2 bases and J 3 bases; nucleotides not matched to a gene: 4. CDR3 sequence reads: CASSVGLIKETQYF. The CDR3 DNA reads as TGTGCCAGCAGCGTGGGACTAATAAAAGAGACCCAGTACTTC.

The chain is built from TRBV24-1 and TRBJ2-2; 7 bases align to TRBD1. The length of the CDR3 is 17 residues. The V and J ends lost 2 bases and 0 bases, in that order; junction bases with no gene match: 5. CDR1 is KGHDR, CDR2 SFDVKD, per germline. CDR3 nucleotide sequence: TGTGCCACCAGTGATTCCCGGGACAGCCCGAACACCGGGGAGCTGTTTTTT. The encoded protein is CATSDSRDSPNTGELFF.

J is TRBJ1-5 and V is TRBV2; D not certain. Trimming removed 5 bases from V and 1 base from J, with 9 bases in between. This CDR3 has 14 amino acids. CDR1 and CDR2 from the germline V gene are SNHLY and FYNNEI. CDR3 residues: CASSQDTSNQPQHF. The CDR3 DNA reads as TGTGCCAGCAGTCAAGACACCAGCAATCAGCCCCAGCATTTT.

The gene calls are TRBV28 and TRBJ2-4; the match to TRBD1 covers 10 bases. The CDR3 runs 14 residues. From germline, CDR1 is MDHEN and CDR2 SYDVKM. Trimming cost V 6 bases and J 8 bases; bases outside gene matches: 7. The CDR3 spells CASRPGQGYDIQYF. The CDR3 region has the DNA TGTGCCAGCAGACCGGGACAGGGGTATGACATTCAGTACTTC.

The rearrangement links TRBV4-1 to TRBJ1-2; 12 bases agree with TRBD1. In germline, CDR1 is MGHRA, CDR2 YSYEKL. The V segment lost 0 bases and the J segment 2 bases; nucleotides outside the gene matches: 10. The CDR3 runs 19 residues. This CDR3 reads CASSQERGLGQGANYGYTF. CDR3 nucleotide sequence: TGCGCCAGCAGCCAAGAGAGAGGGTTGGGACAGGGGGCAAACTATGGCTACACCTTC.

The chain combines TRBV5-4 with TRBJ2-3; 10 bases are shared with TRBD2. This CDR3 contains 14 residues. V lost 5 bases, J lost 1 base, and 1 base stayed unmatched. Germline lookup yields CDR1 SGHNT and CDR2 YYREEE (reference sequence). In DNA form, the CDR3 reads TGTGCCAGCAGAGGACTAGCGGGCACAGATACGCAGTATTTT. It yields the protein CASRGLAGTDTQYF.

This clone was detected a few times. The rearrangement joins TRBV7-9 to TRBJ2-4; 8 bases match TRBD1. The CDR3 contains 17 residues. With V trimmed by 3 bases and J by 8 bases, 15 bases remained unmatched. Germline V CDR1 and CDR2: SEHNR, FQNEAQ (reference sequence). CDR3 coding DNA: TGTGCCAGCAGCTTCTCAAAGAGGACAGGGAATCGAGACATTCAGTACTTC. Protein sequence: CASSFSKRTGNRDIQYF. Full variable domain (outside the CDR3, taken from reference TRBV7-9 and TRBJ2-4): DTGVSQNPRHKITKRGQNVTFRCDPISEHNRLYWYRQTLGQGPEFLTYFQNEAQLEKSRLLSDRFSAERPKGSFSTLEIQRTEQGDSAMYLCASSFSKRTGNRDIQYFGAGTRLSVL.

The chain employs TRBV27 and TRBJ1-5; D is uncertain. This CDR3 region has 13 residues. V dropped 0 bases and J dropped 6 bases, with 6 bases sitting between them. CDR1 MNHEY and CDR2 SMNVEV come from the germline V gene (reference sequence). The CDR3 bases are TGTGCCAGCAGTTTATCGCTCAGTCAGCCCCAGCATTTT. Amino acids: CASSLSLSQPQHF.

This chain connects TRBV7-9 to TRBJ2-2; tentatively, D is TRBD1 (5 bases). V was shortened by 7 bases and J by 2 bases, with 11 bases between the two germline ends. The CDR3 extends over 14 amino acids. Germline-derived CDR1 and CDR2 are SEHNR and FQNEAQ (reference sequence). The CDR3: CASTFDSNTGELFF. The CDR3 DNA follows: TGTGCCAGCACCTTTGACAGTAACACCGGGGAGCTGTTTTTT.

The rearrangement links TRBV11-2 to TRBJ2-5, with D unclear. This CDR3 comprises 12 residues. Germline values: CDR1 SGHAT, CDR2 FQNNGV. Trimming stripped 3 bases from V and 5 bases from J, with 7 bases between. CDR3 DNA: TGTGCCAGCAGCTTCGGTGCTGAGACCCAGTACTTC. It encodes CASSFGAETQYF.

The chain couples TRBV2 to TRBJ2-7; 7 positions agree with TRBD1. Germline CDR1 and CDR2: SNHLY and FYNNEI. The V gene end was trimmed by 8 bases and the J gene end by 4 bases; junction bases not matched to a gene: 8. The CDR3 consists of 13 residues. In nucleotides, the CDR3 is TGTGCCAGCGGCGAAAGACAGGGTTACGAGCAGTACTTC. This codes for CASGERQGYEQYF.

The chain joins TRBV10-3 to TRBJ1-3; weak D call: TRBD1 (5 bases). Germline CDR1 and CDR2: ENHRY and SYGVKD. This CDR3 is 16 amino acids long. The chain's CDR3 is CVTSGGTVSSGNTIYF. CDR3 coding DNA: TGTGTCACCTCCGGGGGGACGGTCAGCTCTGGAAACACCATATATTTT.

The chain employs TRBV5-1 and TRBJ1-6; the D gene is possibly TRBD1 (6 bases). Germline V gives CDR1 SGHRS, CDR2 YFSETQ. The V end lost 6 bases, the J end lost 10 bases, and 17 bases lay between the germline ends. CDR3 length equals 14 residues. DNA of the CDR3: TGCGCCAGCACCCCTGGGGGGGGCGGATCACCCCTCCACTTT. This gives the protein CASTPGGGGSPLHF.

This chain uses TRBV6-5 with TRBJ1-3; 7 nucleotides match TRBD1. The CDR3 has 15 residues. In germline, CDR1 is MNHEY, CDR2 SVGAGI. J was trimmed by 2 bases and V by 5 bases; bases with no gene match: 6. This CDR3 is CASSPRGQTGNTIYF. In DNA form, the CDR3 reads TGTGCCAGCAGTCCTAGGGGACAGACTGGAAACACCATATATTTT.

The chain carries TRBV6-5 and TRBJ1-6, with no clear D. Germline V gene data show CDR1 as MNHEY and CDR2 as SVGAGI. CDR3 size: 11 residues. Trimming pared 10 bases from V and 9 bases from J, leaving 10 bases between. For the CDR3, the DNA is TGTGCCACCTCACGCGGTTCACCCCTCCACTTT. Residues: CATSRGSPLHF.

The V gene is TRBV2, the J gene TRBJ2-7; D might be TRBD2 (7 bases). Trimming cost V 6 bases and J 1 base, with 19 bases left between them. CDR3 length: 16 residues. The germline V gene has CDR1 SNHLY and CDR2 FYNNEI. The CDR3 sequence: CASSVGRGNPSYEQYF. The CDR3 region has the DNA TGTGCCAGCAGCGTAGGGAGGGGGAATCCATCCTACGAGCAGTACTTC.

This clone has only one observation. CDR3 region: CASSLGGGGLYEQYF. CDR3 DNA sequence: TGTGCCAGCAGCTTAGGAGGGGGCGGTTTATACGAGCAGTACTTC. The V gene is TRBV11-3, the J gene TRBJ2-7, with 7 bases lining up with TRBD1. The CDR3 has 15 amino acids. Germline CDR1 reads SGHNT; CDR2 reads YENEEA. After removal of 1 base from V and 4 bases from J, the junction contained 7 bases not matched to a gene. Filled out from reference TRBV11-3 and TRBJ2-7, the complete variable domain reads EAGVVQSPRYKIIEKKQPVAFWCNPISGHNTLYWYLQNLGQGPELLIRYENEEAVDDSQLPKDRFSAERLKGVDSTLKIQPAELGDSAVYLCASSLGGGGLYEQYFGPGTRLTVT.

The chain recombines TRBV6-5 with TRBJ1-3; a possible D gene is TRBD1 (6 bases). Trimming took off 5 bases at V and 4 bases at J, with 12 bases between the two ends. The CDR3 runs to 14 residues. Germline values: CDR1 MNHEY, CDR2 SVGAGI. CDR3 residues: CASSKPGTGNTIYF. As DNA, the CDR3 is TGTGCCAGCAGTAAGCCCGGGACAGGAAACACCATATATTTT.

The CDR3 DNA follows: TGTGCCAGCAGTGAACGTCAGGGGCGGAAGGACACTGAAGCTTTCTTT. Amino acids: CASSERQGRKDTEAFF. The chain joins TRBV6-1 to TRBJ1-1, with TRBD1 as a possible D gene (6 bases). This CDR3 comprises 16 residues. Germline lookup yields CDR1 MNHNS and CDR2 SASEGT. The ends were cut back, 2 bases at V and 3 bases at J, with 16 bases in the middle.

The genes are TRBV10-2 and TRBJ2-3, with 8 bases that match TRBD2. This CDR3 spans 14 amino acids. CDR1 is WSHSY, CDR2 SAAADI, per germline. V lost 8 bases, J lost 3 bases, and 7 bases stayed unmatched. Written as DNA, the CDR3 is TGCGCCAGCCGCGTCGGGAGGGCGACAGATACGCAGTATTTT. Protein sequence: CASRVGRATDTQYF.

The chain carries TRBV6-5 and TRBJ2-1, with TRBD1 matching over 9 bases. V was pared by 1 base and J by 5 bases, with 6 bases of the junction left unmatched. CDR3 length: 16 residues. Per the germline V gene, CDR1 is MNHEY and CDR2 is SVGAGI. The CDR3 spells CASSYYGTGRDNEQFF. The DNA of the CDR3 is TGTGCCAGCAGTTACTACGGGACAGGGAGGGACAATGAGCAGTTCTTC.

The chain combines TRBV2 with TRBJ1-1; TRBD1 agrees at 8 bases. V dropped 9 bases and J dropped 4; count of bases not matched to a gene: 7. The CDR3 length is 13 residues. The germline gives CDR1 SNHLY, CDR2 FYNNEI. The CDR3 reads CASTRDRRTEAFF. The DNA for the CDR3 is TGTGCCAGTACCCGGGACAGGCGCACTGAAGCTTTCTTT.

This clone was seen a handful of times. The CDR3 is CSASIAGGRTDTQYF. CDR3 nucleotide sequence: TGCAGTGCTAGTATAGCGGGGGGGCGTACAGATACGCAGTATTTT. The J gene is TRBJ2-3, the V gene TRBV20-1; 11 positions agree with TRBD2. J gave up 3 bases and V 3 bases, and 5 bases lay outside the gene matches. CDR3 length: 15 amino acids. Germline CDR1 reads DFQATT; CDR2 reads SNEGSKA (reference sequence).

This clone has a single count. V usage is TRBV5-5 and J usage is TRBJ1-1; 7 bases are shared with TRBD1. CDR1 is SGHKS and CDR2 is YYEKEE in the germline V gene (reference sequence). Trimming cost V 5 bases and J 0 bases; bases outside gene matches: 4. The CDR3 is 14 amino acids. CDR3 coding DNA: TGTGCCAGCAGTGTGACAGGGCTGAACACTGAAGCTTTCTTT. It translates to CASSVTGLNTEAFF.